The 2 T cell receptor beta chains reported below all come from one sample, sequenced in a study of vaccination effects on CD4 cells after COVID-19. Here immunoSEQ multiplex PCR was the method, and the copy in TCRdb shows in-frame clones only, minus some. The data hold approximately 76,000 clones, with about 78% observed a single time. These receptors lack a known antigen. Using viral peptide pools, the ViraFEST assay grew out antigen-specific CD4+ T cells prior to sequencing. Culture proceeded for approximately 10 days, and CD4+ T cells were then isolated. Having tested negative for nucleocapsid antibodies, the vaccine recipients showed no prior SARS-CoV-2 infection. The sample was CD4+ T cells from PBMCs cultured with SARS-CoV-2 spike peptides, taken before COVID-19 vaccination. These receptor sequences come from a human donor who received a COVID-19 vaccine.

CDR3 sequence (DNA): TGTGCCAGCAGCCAATCGAATATTCAAGAGACCCAGTACTTC. It translates to CASSQSNIQETQYF. The chain employs TRBV3-1 (or the pseudogene TRBV3-2) and TRBJ2-5; D call uncertain. Germline assignment: CDR1 LGHDT and CDR2 YNNKEL (reference sequence). The CDR3 extends over 14 amino acids. The V and J ends lost 2 bases and 2 bases respectively, with 9 bases between them.

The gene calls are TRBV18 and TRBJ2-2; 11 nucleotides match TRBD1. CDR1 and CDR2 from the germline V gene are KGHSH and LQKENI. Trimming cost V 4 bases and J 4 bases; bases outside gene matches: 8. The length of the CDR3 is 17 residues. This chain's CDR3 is CASSLSGTGGSTGELFF. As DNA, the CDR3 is TGTGCCAGCTCACTTTCCGGGACAGGGGGAAGCACCGGGGAGCTGTTTTTT. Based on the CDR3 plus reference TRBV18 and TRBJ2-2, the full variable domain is NAGVMQNPRHLVRRRGQEARLRCSPMKGHSHVYWYRQLPEEGLKFMVYLQKENIIDESGMPKERFSAEFPKEGPSILRIQQVVRGDSAAYFCASSLSGTGGSTGELFFGEGSRLTVL.